Listed below are T cell receptor beta chains from one sample, sequenced in a study of T cell repertoires in cytomegalovirus infection. TCRdb recomputed calls from the reads with MiXCR, one row per CDR3 protein. This sample has fewer than 700,000 distinct CDR3 sequences, with around 24% found just once. Sequenced material: CD8+ T cells from PBMCs. Receptors were obtained from a human donor in good health (CMV status not recorded). Some clones in this sample may be carry-over from other donors' samples. The CDR3 runs from the conserved cysteine through the conserved F or W. Each record gives: CDR3 length, D gene, V gene, J gene, clone size, CDR3 DNA, CDR3 protein. D genes are given only for firm matches. Some rows mark clone size as missing; the rest say once, few, many or name a class of expanded clone.

cdr3_length: 13
d_call: NA
v_call: TRBV29-1
j_call: TRBJ1-2
clone_size: NA
cdr3_nt: TGCAGCGTTGAAGAGGGGGGCGCCTATGGCTACACCTTC
cdr3_aa: CSVEEGGAYGYTF

cdr3_length: 11
d_call: NA
v_call: TRBV7-2
j_call: TRBJ1-2
clone_size: NA
cdr3_nt: TGTGCCAACAGCTTCCAGGGAGGCTACACCTTC
cdr3_aa: CANSFQGGYTF

cdr3_length: 17
d_call: TRBD2
v_call: TRBV14
j_call: TRBJ2-2
clone_size: NA
cdr3_nt: TGTGCCAGCAGCCTCGGACTAGCGGGAGCCCAAGACGGGGAGCTGTTTTTT
cdr3_aa: CASSLGLAGAQDGELFF

cdr3_length: 13
d_call: NA
v_call: TRBV5-5
j_call: TRBJ2-5
clone_size: NA
cdr3_nt: TGTGCCAGCAGCTCACAGGAGTGGGAGACCCAGTACTTC
cdr3_aa: CASSSQEWETQYF

cdr3_length: 14
d_call: NA
v_call: TRBV27
j_call: TRBJ2-5
clone_size: few
cdr3_nt: TGTGCCAGCAGATCGCGTGGAGGGCTCGAGACCCAGTACTTC
cdr3_aa: CASRSRGGLETQYF

cdr3_length: 13
d_call: TRBD1
v_call: TRBV5-1
j_call: TRBJ2-5
clone_size: few
cdr3_nt: TGCGCCAGTCACAGGGGACGGGGAGAGACCCAGTACTTC
cdr3_aa: CASHRGRGETQYF

cdr3_length: 17
d_call: NA
v_call: TRBV19
j_call: TRBJ2-1
clone_size: few
cdr3_nt: TGTGCCAGTAGTATGGGGATAGCGGTCAGCTCCTACAATGAGCAGTTCTTC
cdr3_aa: CASSMGIAVSSYNEQFF

cdr3_length: 14
d_call: NA
v_call: TRBV7-3
j_call: TRBJ1-3
clone_size: many
cdr3_nt: TGTGCCAGCAGCTTAGGAGACTCTGGAAACACCATATATTTT
cdr3_aa: CASSLGDSGNTIYF

cdr3_length: 14
d_call: NA
v_call: TRBV12-5
j_call: TRBJ1-5
clone_size: few
cdr3_nt: TGTGCTAGTGTTATCGAGGGAAACAATCAGCCCCAGCATTTT
cdr3_aa: CASVIEGNNQPQHF

cdr3_length: 19
d_call: NA
v_call: TRBV20-1
j_call: TRBJ2-7
clone_size: once
cdr3_nt: TGCAGTGCATCCGATTCACAGGGTTTGGAAGGGTCGGGAGCCTACGAGCAGTACTTC
cdr3_aa: CSASDSQGLEGSGAYEQYF

cdr3_length: 15
d_call: NA
v_call: TRBV6-2/TRBV6-3
j_call: TRBJ2-1
clone_size: few
cdr3_nt: TGTGCCAGCAGTAGTCGCCCGGGGCCTTTCGATGAGCAGTTCTTC
cdr3_aa: CASSSRPGPFDEQFF

cdr3_length: 12
d_call: NA
v_call: TRBV20-1
j_call: TRBJ2-1
clone_size: NA
cdr3_nt: TGCAGTGCTAGAGATTTTGGGAATGAGCAGTTCTTC
cdr3_aa: CSARDFGNEQFF

cdr3_length: 15
d_call: TRBD2
v_call: TRBV6-6
j_call: TRBJ2-1
clone_size: NA
cdr3_nt: TGTGCCACCGCGGGAGGGGAAAGCTCCTACAATGGGCAGTTCTTC
cdr3_aa: CATAGGESSYNGQFF